Reported below is one TCR beta chain. In the authors' workflow: Reference gene primers were amplified, and this amplification served to estimate nucleated cell counts. Here immunoSEQ multiplex PCR was the method, and the copy in TCRdb shows in-frame clones only, minus some. From that table come the V and J calls and clone size; the DNA was used to work out D and trimming. The sample gives around 200,000 clones, just over 85% of which show up once; 5.9% is in the top ten. This record belongs to a study of blood T cell repertoires in COVID-19. Study-wide background: The United States, Italy and Spain supplied acute and convalescent COVID-19 samples.

The CDR3 loop spans 16 amino acids. V is TRBV21-1 and J is TRBJ2-1; the D call in the table, TRBD1, was not verified against the DNA. TRBV21-1 is a pseudogene locus. This clonotype was obtained from a man of 80 years or more with acute or convalescent COVID-19. Sequencing was performed on peripheral blood. The CDR3 coding sequence is TGTGCCAGCAGCGACAGGGTTCCCCAACGAAGCGATGAGCAGTTCTTC. This codes for CASSDRVPQRSDEQFF.